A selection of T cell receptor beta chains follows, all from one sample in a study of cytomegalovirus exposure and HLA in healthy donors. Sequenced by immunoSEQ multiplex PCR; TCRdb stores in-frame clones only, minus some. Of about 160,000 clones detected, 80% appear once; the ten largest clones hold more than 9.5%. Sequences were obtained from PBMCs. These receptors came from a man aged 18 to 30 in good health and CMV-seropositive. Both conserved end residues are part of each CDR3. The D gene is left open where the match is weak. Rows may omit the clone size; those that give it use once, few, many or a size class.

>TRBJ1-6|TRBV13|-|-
CASSLASSYNSPLHF
TGTGCCAGCAGCTTAGCGAGCTCCTATAATTCACCCCTCCACTTT
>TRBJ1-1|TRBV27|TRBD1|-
CASSEDRGGPEAFF
TGTGCCAGCAGTGAAGACAGGGGAGGGCCTGAAGCTTTCTTT
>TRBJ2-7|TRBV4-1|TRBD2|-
CASSQRLGAGGRHEQYF
TGCGCCAGCAGCCAACGCCTCGGGGCGGGGGGGCGTCACGAGCAGTACTTC
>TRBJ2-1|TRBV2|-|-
CASSYSRETYNEQFF
TGTGCCAGCAGTTACTCGCGGGAAACCTACAATGAGCAGTTCTTC
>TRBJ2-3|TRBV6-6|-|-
CASSYSLRSSTDTQYF
TGTGCCAGCAGTTACTCCCTAAGAAGTAGCACAGATACGCAGTATTTT
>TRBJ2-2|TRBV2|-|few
CASSERLTANTGELFF
TGTGCCAGCAGTGAGAGGCTCACCGCGAACACCGGGGAGCTGTTTTTT
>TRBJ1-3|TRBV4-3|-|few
CASSQDYSPGNTIYF
TGCGCCAGCAGCCAAGATTACTCACCTGGAAACACCATATATTTT
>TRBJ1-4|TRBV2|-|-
CASSGGPTNEKLFF
TGTGCCAGCAGTGGGGGGCCAACTAATGAAAAACTGTTTTTT
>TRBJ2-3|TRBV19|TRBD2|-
CASSTGTSGGTDTQYF
TGTGCCAGTAGTACCGGGACTAGCGGGGGCACAGATACGCAGTATTTT
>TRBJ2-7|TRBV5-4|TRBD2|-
CASSIGGLVPYEQYF
TGTGCCAGCAGCATTGGAGGACTAGTTCCCTACGAGCAGTACTTC
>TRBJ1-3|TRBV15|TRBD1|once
CATSLDRGSGNTIYF
TGTGCCACCAGCCTGGACAGGGGCTCTGGAAACACCATATATTTT
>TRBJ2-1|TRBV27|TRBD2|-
CATAHGLAGGTYNEQFF
TGTGCCACAGCCCACGGACTAGCGGGAGGTACCTACAATGAGCAGTTCTTC
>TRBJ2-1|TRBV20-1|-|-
CSARDSEQFF
TGCAGTGCTAGAGATAGTGAGCAGTTCTTC
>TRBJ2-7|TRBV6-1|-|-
CASSLTQEVYEQYF
TGTGCCAGCAGCCTGACACAAGAAGTCTACGAGCAGTACTTC
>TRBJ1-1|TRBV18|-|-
CASSQYQDSNTEAFF
TGTGCCAGCTCACAATACCAGGACAGTAACACTGAAGCTTTCTTT
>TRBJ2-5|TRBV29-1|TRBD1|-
CSVHRGRRETQYF
TGCAGCGTCCACAGGGGGCGCAGGGAGACCCAGTACTTC